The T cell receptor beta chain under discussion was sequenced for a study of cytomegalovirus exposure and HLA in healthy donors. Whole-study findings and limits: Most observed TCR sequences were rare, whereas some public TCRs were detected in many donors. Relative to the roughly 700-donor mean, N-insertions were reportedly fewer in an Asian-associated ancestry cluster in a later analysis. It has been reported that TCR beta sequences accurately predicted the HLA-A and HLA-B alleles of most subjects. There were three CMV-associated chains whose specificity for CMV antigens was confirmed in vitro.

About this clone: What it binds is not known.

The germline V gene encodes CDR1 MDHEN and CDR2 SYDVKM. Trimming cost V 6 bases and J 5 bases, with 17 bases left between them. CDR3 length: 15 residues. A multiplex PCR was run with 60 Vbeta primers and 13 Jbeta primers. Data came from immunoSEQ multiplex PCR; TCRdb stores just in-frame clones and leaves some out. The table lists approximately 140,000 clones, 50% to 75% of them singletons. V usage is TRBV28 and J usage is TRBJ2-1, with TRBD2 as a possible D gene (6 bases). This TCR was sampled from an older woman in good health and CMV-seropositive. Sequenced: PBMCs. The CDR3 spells CASSDPAGIHNEQFF. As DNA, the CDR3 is TGTGCCAGCAGCGACCCCGCGGGGATCCACAATGAGCAGTTCTTC. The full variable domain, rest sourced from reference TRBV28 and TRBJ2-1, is DVKVTQSSRYLVKRTGEKVFLECVQDMDHENMFWYRQDPGLGLRLIYFSYDVKMKEKGDIPEGYSVSREKKERFSLILESASTNQTSMYLCASSDPAGIHNEQFFGPGTRLTVL.